The 16 T cell receptor beta chains below were found in one sample sequenced in a study of beta chain features in type 1 diabetes. Their cognate antigens are unknown. Since all of the isolated RNA was reverse transcribed, expressed TCRB transcripts were what got sequenced. Here immunoSEQ multiplex PCR was the method, and the copy in TCRdb shows in-frame clones only, minus some. The profile shows fewer than 350,000 clones, about 15% of them singletons. Study-level results: Shortening that was moderate but significant affected the TCRB CDR3s of Type 1 diabetes patients in all four CD4+ subsets.

Sequencing was carried out using naive CD4+ T cells from blood. The receptor source for this set is a man aged 18 to 35 with type 1 diabetes.

This clone has only a few counts. This chain uses TRBV5-4 with TRBJ2-3; 7 bases match TRBD2. Germline values: CDR1 SGHNT, CDR2 YYREEE (reference sequence). The CDR3 runs to 15 residues. Losses at the gene ends were 0 bases for V and 6 bases for J; bases not matched to a gene: 7. The CDR3 DNA follows: TGTGCCAGCAGCTTGGCCGGGGCGGGGGAGGATACGCAGTATTTT. This translates into CASSLAGAGEDTQYF.

This clone showed up just a few times. This chain joins TRBV11-2 and TRBJ2-3; 9 bases match TRBD2. V lost 3 bases and J lost 3; bases outside the gene matches: 7. The CDR3 has 16 amino acids. The V gene's germline CDR1 is SGHAT and CDR2 FQNNGV. CDR3 sequence (DNA): TGTGCCAGCAGCTTGCCGCGGGGGGGCAAGACAGATACGCAGTATTTT. Translated, it gives CASSLPRGGKTDTQYF.

This clone was counted a few times. CDR3: CASSQEASGSTFGNEQFF. The CDR3 DNA reads TGTGCCAGCAGCCAAGAAGCTAGCGGGAGCACGTTCGGGAATGAGCAGTTCTTC. This rearrangement joins TRBV4-2 to TRBJ2-1, with TRBD2 identical over 10 bases. With 0 bases clipped from V and 7 bases from J, the junction kept 12 bases outside the gene matches. The germline gives CDR1 LGHNA, CDR2 YNFKEQ. CDR3 length: 18 amino acids.

This clone was observed a handful of times. V usage is TRBV7-9 and J usage is TRBJ2-5, with 8 bases fitting TRBD1. The CDR3 is 14 residues long. J lost 5 bases, V lost 1 base, and 3 bases had no gene match. Germline V lookup: CDR1 SEHNR, CDR2 FQNEAQ (reference sequence). The CDR3: CASSLGTGSETQYF. For the CDR3, the DNA is TGTGCCAGCAGCTTAGGGACAGGGTCGGAGACCCAGTACTTC.

This clone was detected only a few times. V is TRBV5-4 and J is TRBJ2-7, with 12 nucleotides matching TRBD2. The germline gives CDR1 SGHNT, CDR2 YYREEE (reference sequence). The CDR3 loop spans 16 amino acids. With 0 bases clipped from V and 6 bases from J, the junction kept 7 bases outside the gene matches. Here the CDR3 DNA reads TGTGCCAGCAGCTTGGGGGCTAGCGGGAGGGCCGGCGAGCAGTACTTC. Translated: CASSLGASGRAGEQYF.

CDR3 sequence reads: CASIRGPIGAQPQHF. In nucleotides, the CDR3 is TGTGCCAGCATCAGGGGCCCAATCGGGGCTCAGCCCCAGCATTTT. The rearrangement links TRBV6-1 to TRBJ1-5, with a possible D match to TRBD1 (6 bases). Germline V gene data show CDR1 as MNHNS and CDR2 as SASEGT. This CDR3 is built from 15 residues. The germline V and J ends were trimmed by 7 bases and 6 bases, with 19 bases remaining between them.

This clone was detected a few times. The genes are TRBV18 and TRBJ2-5, with D perhaps TRBD2 (5 bases). Deletions cut 6 bases from V and 2 bases from J, with 13 bases between. Germline V gene lookup returns CDR1 KGHSH and CDR2 LQKENI. CDR3 length: 14 amino acids. CDR3 coding DNA: TGTGCCAGCTCCGGACTGGCCGGACAAGAGACCCAGTACTTC. It encodes CASSGLAGQETQYF.

This clone was seen a few times. The gene calls are TRBV7-9 and TRBJ2-1, with TRBD2 matching over 9 bases. V shed 5 bases and J 4 bases; nucleotides not matched to a gene: 9. CDR1 SEHNR and CDR2 FQNEAQ come from the germline V gene (reference sequence). This CDR3 region has 16 residues. In nucleotides, the CDR3 is TGTGCCAGCAGCCTTAACGACCTAGCGGGATACAATGAGCAGTTCTTC. Translation: CASSLNDLAGYNEQFF. The full variable domain, rest sourced from reference TRBV7-9 and TRBJ2-1, is DTGVSQNPRHKITKRGQNVTFRCDPISEHNRLYWYRQTLGQGPEFLTYFQNEAQLEKSRLLSDRFSAERPKGSFSTLEIQRTEQGDSAMYLCASSLNDLAGYNEQFFGPGTRLTVL.

This clone has a handful of counts. This chain uses TRBV5-1 with TRBJ1-1; TRBD1 is a possible D gene (5 bases). The CDR3 is 14 amino acids. V lost 5 bases and J lost 2, with 13 bases in between. From germline, CDR1 is SGHRS and CDR2 YFSETQ. The CDR3 DNA reads as TGCGCCAGCAGAATCAGGGCGGGAAACACTGAAGCTTTCTTT. Encoded protein: CASRIRAGNTEAFF.

The gene calls are TRBV29-1 and TRBJ2-7; D ambiguous. Germline V gene sequence: CDR1 SQVTM, CDR2 ANQGSEA. The CDR3 consists of 11 residues. Trimming shortened V by 2 bases and J by 3 bases, and 5 bases separated the two germline ends. CDR3 sequence reads: CSVETSYEQYF. The CDR3 nucleotides read TGCAGCGTTGAAACCAGCTACGAGCAGTACTTC.

There are a few counts of this clone. This chain links TRBV19 with TRBJ2-2, with TRBD1 matching over 8 bases. The ends lost 3 bases at V and 7 bases at J; junction bases unmatched: 4. The CDR3 contains 14 residues. Germline CDR1 reads LNHDA; CDR2 reads SQIVND (reference sequence). The CDR3 loop reads CASSIQGAGGELFF. CDR3 bases: TGTGCCAGTAGTATCCAGGGGGCGGGCGGGGAGCTGTTTTTT.

This chain joins TRBV7-9 and TRBJ1-1, with 10 positions matching TRBD1. The germline CDR1 and CDR2 sequences are SEHNR and FQNEAQ (reference sequence). The V gene end was trimmed by 4 bases and the J gene end by 5 bases; junction bases not matched to a gene: 1. The CDR3 length is 13 residues. In nucleotides, the CDR3 is TGTGCCAGCAGCTCGGGACAGGGGACTGAAGCTTTCTTT. Its protein is CASSSGQGTEAFF.

The J gene is TRBJ2-3, the V gene TRBV15; D might be TRBD2 (6 bases). Deletions cut 4 bases from V and 5 bases from J, with 13 bases between. Germline V gene data show CDR1 as LNHNV and CDR2 as YYDKDF (reference sequence). CDR3 length: 14 residues. CDR3 loop: CATSIKWGVDTQYF. The CDR3 DNA reads as TGTGCCACCAGCATCAAATGGGGGGTAGATACGCAGTATTTT.

This clone showed up just a few times. The chain's CDR3 is CAWNPRGRPSYEQYF. CDR3 DNA: TGTGCCTGGAACCCGCGGGGGCGGCCCTCCTACGAGCAGTACTTC. The chain carries TRBV30 and TRBJ2-7; tentatively, D is TRBD2 (7 bases). This CDR3 region has 15 residues. V shed 4 bases and J shed 0 bases, with 16 bases lying between them. Germline CDR1 reads GTSNPN; CDR2 reads SVGIG (reference sequence).

J is TRBJ1-1 and V is TRBV30, with a possible D match to TRBD1 (5 bases). Germline loops: CDR1 GTSNPN, CDR2 SVGIG (reference sequence). The CDR3 sequence is 13 residues long. Deletions cut 4 bases from V and 6 bases from J, with 15 bases between. As DNA, the CDR3 is TGTGCCTGGAATCTAGGGGTTTCGGCTGAAGCTTTCTTT. It yields the protein CAWNLGVSAEAFF.

V and J are TRBV7-9 and TRBJ2-3; 7 nucleotides align to TRBD2. With V trimmed by 6 bases and J by 0 bases, 12 bases remained unmatched. Germline loops: CDR1 SEHNR, CDR2 FQNEAQ (reference sequence). The CDR3 sequence is 17 residues long. CDR3 coding DNA: TGTGCCAGCAGTCCCCGCCCTAGCGGACTAAGCACAGATACGCAGTATTTT. Protein product: CASSPRPSGLSTDTQYF.